This T cell receptor beta chain was captured in a study of identical twins. Whole-study findings and limits: Findings depended on cross-sectional statistics rather than tracking the same donors. Insertions were fewer in abundant cord blood beta clonotypes, whereas memory repertoires showed none of this pattern. Surplus twin overlap in beta out-of-frame sequences was less pronounced.

This clonotype showed up just a few times. The target antigen is unknown. The CDR3 consists of 15 residues. Germline lookup yields CDR1 SGHRS and CDR2 YFSETQ. V was pared by 4 bases and J by 2 bases, with 14 bases between. In TCRdb, the 5' RACE reads were re-called with MiXCR into one record per CDR3 protein. The sample yields some 630,000 distinct CDR3 sequences, around 7.4% seen once. These sequences were also reported in another study, on yellow fever vaccine responses in identical twins.

The receptor comes from a young woman in good health. The rearrangement links TRBV5-1 to TRBJ2-3, with TRBD1 as a possible D gene (6 bases). The source material was PBMCs. The CDR3 DNA follows: TGCGCCAGCAGCGAAACCGGGACAAACACAGATACGCAGTATTTT. Translation: CASSETGTNTDTQYF. Combining the CDR3 with reference TRBV5-1 and TRBJ2-3 gives the whole variable domain KAGVTQTPRYLIKTRGQQVTLSCSPISGHRSVSWYQQTPGQGLQFLFEYFSETQRNKGNFPGRFSGRQFSNSRSEMNVSTLELGDSALYLCASSETGTNTDTQYFGPGTRLTVL.